This T cell receptor beta chain was recovered during a study of cytomegalovirus exposure and HLA in healthy donors. TCRdb keeps only in-frame clones here, not all; method: immunoSEQ multiplex PCR. The profile shows 75,000 to 85,000 clones, approximately 90% of them singletons. Study findings and constraints: Published work reported that the classifier diagnosed cytomegalovirus status with high specificity and sensitivity. The tendency of first-cohort TCR clusters to co-occur in the 120 validation repertoires was identified by a subsequent analysis. TCR beta chains numbering under 200 were designated cytomegalovirus-associated.

This clone has only a few counts. Its cognate antigen is unknown. The TCR was taken from a man aged 25-45 years in good health and CMV-seronegative. The sequenced sample consisted of PBMCs.

This chain's CDR3 is CASSFKRGTGELFF. CDR3 bases: TGTGCCAGCAGTTTCAAGCGGGGAACCGGGGAGCTGTTTTTT. The V and J genes are TRBV28 and TRBJ2-2, with 7 bases lining up with TRBD2. The CDR3 loop spans 14 amino acids. Germline CDR1 reads MDHEN; CDR2 reads SYDVKM. V trimming: 3 bases; J trimming: 5 bases; junction bases outside the gene matches: 3.